This T cell receptor beta chain comes out of a study of blood T cell repertoires in COVID-19. Whole-study context: Some COVID-19 samples were acute and others convalescent; all came from the United States, Italy and Spain. The cDNA or gDNA used as material had been derived from T cells, B-cell-depleted T cells, or PBMCs.

This table comes from immunoSEQ multiplex PCR, and its TCRdb copy is limited to in-frame clones, with some not included. The data show about 440,000 clones, with around nine tenths seen just once and nearly 2% held by the top ten. This CDR3 has 14 residues. The V end lost 3 bases, the J end lost 4 bases, and 15 bases lay between the germline ends. CDR1 is SQVTM and CDR2 is ANQGSEA in the germline V gene. Sequencing was done on a sample of PBMCs or T cells enriched from blood (not recorded which). The rearrangement uses TRBV29-1 and TRBJ1-2, with D perhaps matching TRBD1 (6 bases). This TCR came from a young woman with acute COVID-19. CDR3 sequence (DNA): TGCAGCGTTGACCATCAGGGGCAGGGCTATGGCTACACCTTC. Its translation is CSVDHQGQGYGYTF.